Each of the 27 T cell receptor beta chains below was sequenced from the same sample in a study of shared clonotypes between healthy human individuals. Measured with immunoSEQ multiplex PCR; TCRdb has only the in-frame clones, and not every one. The data show a few million clones, approximately 95% seen once. The specimen was naive CD4+ T cells sorted from blood. Specified subset: CD45RA+ positively selected. The receptors stem from a young man in good health.

The J gene is TRBJ1-5, the V gene TRBV2; D is possibly TRBD1 (5 bases). Germline assignment: CDR1 SNHLY and CDR2 FYNNEI. V dropped 6 bases and J dropped 2 bases, with 14 bases sitting between them. The CDR3 totals 15 residues. The CDR3 reads CASSAAGGGNQPQHF. CDR3 nucleotide sequence: TGTGCCAGCAGCGCAGCGGGAGGGGGCAATCAGCCCCAGCATTTT.

This chain links TRBV28 with TRBJ2-3, with D possibly being TRBD2 (6 bases). CDR1 and CDR2 (germline): MDHEN, SYDVKM. With 8 bases removed from V and 5 bases from J, the gap between germline ends came to 14 bases. The CDR3 spans 13 residues. CDR3 DNA sequence: TGTGCCAGCGTTTCCTCCGGGGGAGATACGCAGTATTTT. It encodes CASVSSGGDTQYF.

The rearrangement links TRBV4-1 to TRBJ1-2; TRBD1 is a possible D gene (6 bases). V lost 0 bases and J 7 bases, leaving 12 bases between the germline ends. The CDR3 length is 14 residues. CDR1 and CDR2 from the germline V gene are MGHRA and YSYEKL. CDR3 DNA: TGCGCCAGCAGCCAAGACGGGCAGGGGTTTGGCTACACCTTC. Translating gives CASSQDGQGFGYTF.

The chain employs TRBV5-1 and TRBJ1-4, with 7 bases fitting TRBD1. This CDR3 is 14 amino acids long. The V gene end was trimmed by 0 bases and the J gene end by 5 bases; junction bases not matched to a gene: 1. From germline, CDR1 is SGHRS and CDR2 YFSETQ. In DNA form, the CDR3 reads TGCGCCAGCAGCTTGGAGGGACAGAATGAAAAACTGTTTTTT. Translating gives CASSLEGQNEKLFF.

V is TRBV27 and J is TRBJ2-2; tentatively, D is TRBD2 (6 bases). The V and J ends lost 2 bases and 4 bases respectively, with 14 bases between them. The CDR3 consists of 16 residues. Per germline, CDR1 MNHEY and CDR2 SMNVEV (reference sequence). The CDR3 spells CASSLQTGLLTGELFF. The CDR3, as DNA: TGTGCCAGCAGTTTACAAACGGGACTCCTCACCGGGGAGCTGTTTTTT.

The table lists this clone with a count of one. The rearrangement joins TRBV6-5 to TRBJ2-7, with D unclear. V was trimmed by 0 bases and J by 2 bases, leaving 11 bases between them. The CDR3 has 15 amino acids. The germline gives CDR1 MNHEY, CDR2 SVGAGI. Here the CDR3 reads CASSYSWQVTYEQYF. The CDR3 DNA is TGTGCCAGCAGTTACTCTTGGCAGGTGACCTACGAGCAGTACTTC.

On this clone: Germline is not matched at one junction end, which may reflect a read error. The chain carries TRBV10-2 and TRBJ1-1; maybe TRBD1 (5 bases). The CDR3 spans 14 residues. Germline V gives CDR1 WSHSY, CDR2 SAAADI. CDR3 sequence reads: CASSEYTGGTEVFF. CDR3 nucleotides: TGCGCCAGCAGTGAGTATACAGGTGGCACTGAAGTTTTCTTT.

This rearrangement joins TRBV5-6 to TRBJ1-1, with D uncertain. V was shortened by 0 bases and J by 11 bases, with 17 bases between the two germline ends. Per germline, CDR1 SGHDT and CDR2 YYEEEE. The CDR3 runs 14 residues. Written as DNA, the CDR3 is TGTGCCAGCAGCTTGGGGGGTCCTACGGCGGCGGCTTTCTTT. Amino acid sequence: CASSLGGPTAAAFF.

The V and J genes are TRBV19 and TRBJ1-3; possibly TRBD1 for D (5 bases). The CDR3 loop spans 17 amino acids. With 1 base removed from V and 0 bases from J, the gap between germline ends came to 13 bases. Germline V lookup: CDR1 LNHDA, CDR2 SQIVND (reference sequence). The CDR3 reads CASSIVARAYSGNTIYF. The CDR3 DNA is TGTGCCAGTAGTATAGTGGCCAGGGCCTACTCTGGAAACACCATATATTTT. The full variable domain, its missing parts supplied by reference TRBV19 and TRBJ1-3, is DGGITQSPKYLFRKEGQNVTLSCEQNLNHDAMYWYRQDPGQGLRLIYYSQIVNDFQKGDIAEGYSVSREKKESFPLTVTSAQKNPTAFYLCASSIVARAYSGNTIYFGEGSWLTVV.

This CDR3 is CAIIGQFGSGNTIYF. The CDR3 region has the DNA TGTGCCATCATCGGGCAATTTGGTTCTGGAAACACCATATATTTT. The chain joins TRBV10-3 to TRBJ1-3; D ambiguous. V lost 7 bases and J lost 1, with 14 bases in between. This CDR3 region has 15 residues. Germline CDR1 and CDR2: ENHRY and SYGVKD.

This sequence joins TRBV18 and TRBJ2-2; 7 bases align to TRBD1. This CDR3 contains 16 residues. The trim removed 5 bases at V and 1 base at J, leaving 7 bases unmatched. CDR1 KGHSH and CDR2 LQKENI come from the germline V gene. The CDR3 DNA sequence: TGTGCCAGCTCAGCAAACAGGGGCCTGAACACCGGGGAGCTGTTTTTT. This gives the protein CASSANRGLNTGELFF.

With respect to this clone: A read error may produce the germline difference seen at one junction end. The DNA for the CDR3 is TGTGCCAGCAGTTTGGCCCGGGACGGATCCTACGAGCAGTACTTC. Protein sequence: CASSLARDGSYEQYF. The chain recombines TRBV5-4 with TRBJ2-7; either TRBD1 or TRBD2 may supply D (5 bases each). This CDR3 is 15 amino acids long. Germline V gives CDR1 SGHNT, CDR2 YYREEE (reference sequence).

Here the CDR3 DNA reads TGCGCCAGCAGTTACCGACAGGGCGCTCAAGAGACCCAGTACTTC. This codes for CASSYRQGAQETQYF. The rearrangement uses TRBV5-1 and TRBJ2-5; 7 nucleotides agree with TRBD1. Germline assignment: CDR1 SGHRS and CDR2 YFSETQ. V was pared by 5 bases and J by 2 bases, with 9 bases of the junction left unmatched. CDR3 length: 15 residues.

Of note for this clone: This sample includes further DNA sequences coding for the same CDR3. The J gene is TRBJ1-2, the V gene TRBV9; no clear D. The CDR3 loop spans 13 amino acids. V was shortened by 0 bases and J by 7 bases, with 10 bases between the two germline ends. CDR1 is SGDLS, CDR2 YYNGEE, per germline. CDR3 amino acids: CASSVAGGFGYTF. The CDR3 bases are TGTGCCAGCAGCGTAGCGGGTGGGTTTGGCTACACCTTC.

The chain recombines TRBV6-1 with TRBJ2-7, with unresolved D. In germline, CDR1 is MNHNS, CDR2 SASEGT. This CDR3 region has 15 residues. V lost 1 base and J lost 3, with 13 bases in between. CDR3 protein: CASSEGRYFIYEQYF. The CDR3 nucleotides are TGTGCCAGCAGTGAAGGTCGCTACTTCATCTACGAGCAGTACTTC.

The chain carries TRBV28 and TRBJ1-1; no clear D. V was shortened by 5 bases and J by 10 bases, with 11 bases between the two germline ends. The germline V gene encodes CDR1 MDHEN and CDR2 SYDVKM. This CDR3 is 11 amino acids long. CDR3 sequence (DNA): TGTGCCAGCAGTCTCCGCAGTCCAGCTTTCTTT. This codes for CASSLRSPAFF.

The genes are TRBV5-1 and TRBJ2-1; a weak D match, TRBD2 (7 bases). Germline-derived CDR1 and CDR2 are SGHRS and YFSETQ. CDR3 length equals 15 residues. V was pared by 4 bases and J by 1 base, with 12 bases between. Here the CDR3 reads CASSAGGQSYNEQFF. In DNA, the CDR3 is TGCGCCAGCAGCGCCGGGGGGCAGTCCTACAATGAGCAGTTCTTC.

The chain employs TRBV9 and TRBJ2-7; D uncertain. Germline assignment: CDR1 SGDLS and CDR2 YYNGEE. Trimming pared 5 bases from V and 0 bases from J, leaving 12 bases between. The CDR3 consists of 14 residues. The CDR3 DNA reads TGTGCCAGCAGGCCGGCAGGTTCCTCCTACGAGCAGTACTTC. Amino acid sequence: CASRPAGSSYEQYF.

This chain joins TRBV4-1 and TRBJ1-2; TRBD1 is a possible D gene (5 bases). V lost 0 bases to trimming and J lost 8 bases, with 28 bases between them. The CDR3 totals 19 residues. The germline V gene has CDR1 MGHRA and CDR2 YSYEKL. This CDR3 reads CASSQDRGRGGLRSRGYTF. As DNA, the CDR3 is TGCGCCAGCAGCCAAGATCGCGGTAGGGGAGGATTACGGTCGCGGGGCTACACCTTC.

This chain uses TRBV5-8 with TRBJ1-1; D not certain. There are 11 residues in the CDR3. V lost 4 bases and J lost 7, with 8 bases in between. Germline assignment: CDR1 SGHTS and CDR2 YDEGEE. CDR3 in DNA: TGTGCCAGCAGCGAAAGGAGTGAAGCTTTCTTT. Translation gives CASSERSEAFF.

As regards this clone: Other DNA sequences of this sample code for an identical CDR3. The chain combines TRBV7-9 with TRBJ1-5; a weak D match, TRBD1 (5 bases). This CDR3 is built from 12 residues. V was cut by 5 bases and J by 4 bases, with 6 bases left in between. CDR1 SEHNR and CDR2 FQNEAQ come from the germline V gene (reference sequence). The CDR3 loop is CASSRGNQPQHF. In DNA form, the CDR3 reads TGTGCCAGCAGCCGGGGGAATCAGCCCCAGCATTTT. Based on the CDR3 plus reference TRBV7-9 and TRBJ1-5, the full variable domain is DTGVSQNPRHKITKRGQNVTFRCDPISEHNRLYWYRQTLGQGPEFLTYFQNEAQLEKSRLLSDRFSAERPKGSFSTLEIQRTEQGDSAMYLCASSRGNQPQHFGDGTRLSIL.

Turning to this clone: Other DNA sequences in this specimen translate into the identical CDR3. DNA of the CDR3: TGTGCCAGCAGTGGACTAGCGGGAACAGATACGCAGTATTTT. This encodes CASSGLAGTDTQYF. This chain links TRBV25-1 with TRBJ2-3; 11 bases fit TRBD2. CDR1 and CDR2 from the germline V gene are MGHDK and SYGVNS. V trimming: 4 bases; J trimming: 3 bases; junction bases outside the gene matches: 0. The CDR3 spans 14 residues.

The J gene is TRBJ1-5, the V gene TRBV18, with D perhaps matching TRBD1 (6 bases). V lost 4 bases and J lost 0, with 16 bases in between. The CDR3 has 17 amino acids. Germline V CDR1 and CDR2: KGHSH, LQKENI. The chain's CDR3 is CASSLTRTVDSNQPQHF. DNA for the CDR3: TGTGCCAGCTCACTAACCCGGACAGTTGATAGCAATCAGCCCCAGCATTTT.

The V and J genes are TRBV30 and TRBJ1-2, with 8 bases aligning to TRBD1. Looked up from germline, CDR1 is GTSNPN and CDR2 is SVGIG (reference sequence). The CDR3 length is 12 residues. The V and J ends lost 5 bases and 4 bases, in that order; junction bases with no gene match: 3. CDR3 DNA sequence: TGTGCCTGGGACAGGGGCAGCTATGGCTACACCTTC. This codes for CAWDRGSYGYTF.

The genes are TRBV7-2 and TRBJ2-1; possibly TRBD1 or TRBD2 for D (5 bases each). Germline assignment: CDR1 SGHTA and CDR2 FQGNSA. This CDR3 is 17 amino acids long. V was clipped by 1 base and J by 15 bases, with 28 bases between them. The CDR3 spells CASSLDIGSGRATGAFF. CDR3 DNA: TGTGCCAGCAGCTTAGATATAGGGTCCGGGCGGGCAACCGGGGCGTTCTTC.

This rearrangement joins TRBV7-2 to TRBJ2-7; TRBD1 agrees at 7 bases. V lost 2 bases, J lost 3 bases, and 7 bases stayed unmatched. Germline V gives CDR1 SGHTA, CDR2 FQGNSA. The CDR3 is made up of 15 amino acids. The chain's CDR3 is CASSLRDRISYEQYF. The CDR3 DNA sequence: TGTGCCAGCAGCTTAAGGGACAGAATCAGCTACGAGCAGTACTTC.

This chain uses TRBV5-4 with TRBJ2-3; D not certain. V was clipped by 2 bases and J by 5 bases, with 9 bases between them. CDR1 and CDR2 from the germline V gene are SGHNT and YYREEE (reference sequence). The CDR3 is 13 residues long. CDR3 DNA sequence: TGTGCCAGCAGCTTTCTGTCTAGAGATACGCAGTATTTT. It translates to CASSFLSRDTQYF. The full variable domain, rest sourced from reference TRBV5-4 and TRBJ2-3, is ETGVTQSPTHLIKTRGQQVTLRCSSQSGHNTVSWYQQALGQGPQFIFQYYREEENGRGNFPPRFSGLQFPNYSSELNVNALELDDSALYLCASSFLSRDTQYFGPGTRLTVL.